This T cell receptor (beta chain) was documented in a study of multiple sclerosis patients with progressive multifocal leukoencephalopathy. Whole-study findings and limits: Lower normalized Shannon entropy suggested reduced TRB diversity in most PML patients. Findings may reflect JC virus infection or just general immunocompromise.

On this clone itself: Its antigen remains unknown.

The germline V and J ends were trimmed by 11 bases and 5 bases, with 18 bases remaining between them. Germline V gives CDR1 SNHLY, CDR2 FYNNEI. The CDR3 contains 13 residues. The survey-level immunoSEQ assay was used. This table comes from immunoSEQ multiplex PCR, and its TCRdb copy is limited to in-frame clones, with some not included. The sample records 25,000 to 35,000 clones, 88% being singletons. As to time point: before natalizumab initiation. T0 refers to blood drawn before natalizumab was first infused. The receptor's source is a human donor with multiple sclerosis. Specimen: PBMCs. V and J are TRBV2 and TRBJ2-5, with D perhaps TRBD1 (7 bases). The CDR3 loop reads CASLRRGRETQYF. For the CDR3, the DNA is TGTGCCTCATTGCGCAGGGGGAGGGAGACCCAGTACTTC.